Below, 8 T cell receptor beta chains from the same sample are listed, as sequenced in a study of cytomegalovirus exposure and HLA in healthy donors (dated by TCRdb to about 2017). Libraries came from the immunoSEQ multiplex PCR assay. A mixture of 60 forward primers for TCR Vbeta segments and 13 reverse primers for TCR Jbeta segments was used in the multiplex PCR. TCRdb took this table from immuneACCESS and kept in-frame rearrangements with V and J called. Such tables lack part of the clones; where checked against another copy, unresolved V genes explain under half of the gap, and the rest is unexplained. The sample table lists over 95,000 clones, roughly 67% of them with a count of one. Of the sample, roughly 8.3% falls within the top ten clones. The sequenced sample consisted of PBMCs. Source of these receptors: a man aged 18 to 30 in good health and CMV-seropositive.

The chain employs TRBV4-1 and TRBJ2-3, with 7 positions matching TRBD2. Germline V gives CDR1 MGHRA, CDR2 YSYEKL. With V trimmed by 3 bases and J by 1 base, 10 bases remained unmatched. There are 17 residues in the CDR3. The CDR3 nucleotides are TGCGCCAGCAGCCATGCCCGACTTACTAGCGGCACAGATACGCAGTATTTT. Translation: CASSHARLTSGTDTQYF.

The rearrangement links TRBV28 to TRBJ2-7; TRBD1 agrees at 10 bases. J was trimmed by 0 bases and V by 4 bases; bases with no gene match: 12. The length of the CDR3 is 18 residues. Germline-derived CDR1 and CDR2 are MDHEN and SYDVKM. The DNA of the CDR3 is TGTGCCAGCAGTTCGGCAGGGACAGGGGTTCGGGTCTCCTACGAGCAGTACTTC. Translating gives CASSSAGTGVRVSYEQYF.

The chain joins TRBV19 to TRBJ2-1, with TRBD1 identical over 8 bases. CDR1 and CDR2 (germline): LNHDA, SQIVND (reference sequence). The junction had 9 bases not matched to a gene; V was cut back by 9 bases and J by 8 bases. The CDR3 loop spans 13 amino acids. The CDR3 protein is CASHGQGVDEQFF. CDR3 in DNA: TGTGCCAGCCACGGACAGGGTGTTGATGAGCAGTTCTTC.

The CDR3 reads CASIPLSGGSDTQYF. CDR3 DNA: TGTGCCAGCATCCCACTATCCGGGGGGAGCGATACGCAGTATTTT. This sequence joins TRBV6-1 and TRBJ2-3, with 7 bases identical to TRBD2. The germline gives CDR1 MNHNS, CDR2 SASEGT. The trim removed 7 bases at V and 6 bases at J, leaving 13 bases unmatched. The CDR3 totals 15 residues.

CDR3: CASSWANEQFF. CDR3 bases: TGTGCCAGCAGCTGGGCAAATGAGCAGTTCTTC. This chain connects TRBV5-4 to TRBJ2-1, with unresolved D. Germline-derived CDR1 and CDR2 are SGHNT and YYREEE (reference sequence). The length of the CDR3 is 11 residues. V lost 3 bases, J lost 7 bases, and 5 bases lay in between. Using reference TRBV5-4 and TRBJ2-1 for the parts outside the CDR3, the full variable domain is ETGVTQSPTHLIKTRGQQVTLRCSSQSGHNTVSWYQQALGQGPQFIFQYYREEENGRGNFPPRFSGLQFPNYSSELNVNALELDDSALYLCASSWANEQFFGPGTRLTVL.

The chain carries TRBV28 and TRBJ1-4; 7 bases are a match to TRBD1. The V gene's germline CDR1 is MDHEN and CDR2 SYDVKM. V trimming: 6 bases; J trimming: 0 bases; junction bases outside the gene matches: 4. This CDR3 comprises 15 residues. The CDR3 sequence: CASRATGATNEKLFF. As DNA, the CDR3 is TGTGCCAGCAGGGCAACAGGGGCAACTAATGAAAAACTGTTTTTT. The whole variable domain, remainder taken from reference TRBV28 and TRBJ1-4, is DVKVTQSSRYLVKRTGEKVFLECVQDMDHENMFWYRQDPGLGLRLIYFSYDVKMKEKGDIPEGYSVSREKKERFSLILESASTNQTSMYLCASRATGATNEKLFFGSGTQLSVL.

The rearrangement uses TRBV27 and TRBJ1-5, with D possibly TRBD1 on 6 matching bases. V lost 6 bases, J lost 2 bases, and 14 bases lay in between. Germline CDR1 is MNHEY and CDR2 is SMNVEV (reference sequence). The CDR3 has 15 residues. CDR3 sequence reads: CASRGGGARNQPQHF. In DNA, the CDR3 is TGTGCCAGCAGGGGTGGGGGGGCGCGCAATCAGCCCCAGCATTTT.

Only one count was recorded for this clone. V and J are TRBV28 and TRBJ2-7; no clear D. The CDR3 contains 12 residues. Trimming pared 4 bases from V and 6 bases from J, leaving 10 bases between. Germline loops: CDR1 MDHEN, CDR2 SYDVKM. The CDR3 reads CASSSERLEQYF. The CDR3 nucleotides are TGTGCCAGCAGTTCGGAAAGACTCGAGCAGTACTTC.